The 18 T cell receptor beta chains below all came from one sample that was sequenced in a study of T cell responses to AZD1222 COVID-19 vaccine. Sequencing was performed with immunoSEQ multiplex PCR; in TCRdb, only in-frame clones are kept and a portion is missing. The top ten clones hold approximately 4.8% of a sample with about 78,000 clones, roughly 87% of them seen once. The specimen comprised peripheral blood, sampled on day 0 of MenACWY control vaccination. The source of these receptors is an adult in good health.

This clone was picked up one time. The chain carries TRBV4-3 and TRBJ1-2; D not certain. The V gene lost 0 bases and the J gene lost 4 bases, with 6 bases spanning the gap. The length of the CDR3 is 13 residues. Germline loops: CDR1 LGHNA, CDR2 YSLEER. The CDR3 coding sequence is TGCGCCAGCAGCCAAGATCCGGGCTATGGCTACACCTTC. It translates to CASSQDPGYGYTF.

The rearrangement uses TRBV5-1 and TRBJ2-7; the D is unclear. This CDR3 is built from 13 residues. V lost 1 base and J lost 1, with 6 bases in between. Germline V gene data show CDR1 as SGHRS and CDR2 as YFSETQ. Here the CDR3 DNA reads TGCGCCAGCAGCTTGTTTCCGTCCTACGAGCAGTACTTC. Its protein is CASSLFPSYEQYF.

The chain is built from TRBV12-3 or TRBV12-4 and TRBJ1-2, with D uncertain. The CDR3 has 12 residues. Trimming shortened V by 4 bases and J by 2 bases, and 5 bases separated the two germline ends. The CDR3 coding sequence is TGTGCCAGCAGTTCGGGGAACTATGGCTACACCTTC. It yields the protein CASSSGNYGYTF.

The chain carries TRBV5-4 and TRBJ2-3; 9 nucleotides align to TRBD2. Germline trimming cut 5 bases from V and 2 bases from J; bases unmatched to any gene: 9. The CDR3 is made up of 16 amino acids. Germline CDR1 is SGHNT and CDR2 is YYREEE (reference sequence). CDR3 amino acids: CASRPGTSSSTDTQYF. The CDR3 DNA follows: TGTGCCAGCAGACCCGGGACTAGCAGCTCCACAGATACGCAGTATTTT.

The genes are TRBV3-1 (or the pseudogene TRBV3-2) and TRBJ2-3; the D is unclear. Between the trimmed V and J ends, which lost 0 bases and 3 bases, there was a span of 10 bases. This CDR3 comprises 15 residues. Germline CDR1 and CDR2: LGHDT and YNNKEL (reference sequence). The CDR3 coding sequence is TGTGCCAGCAGCCAAGACCTGGGGATGACAGATACGCAGTATTTT. Amino acid sequence: CASSQDLGMTDTQYF.

This clone was recorded only once. V is TRBV18 and J is TRBJ1-4; D possibly corresponds to TRBD1 (5 bases). This CDR3 has 14 amino acids. The V and J ends lost 2 bases and 8 bases respectively, with 12 bases between them. Germline assignment: CDR1 KGHSH and CDR2 LQKENI. The CDR3 region is CASSPGGIVEKLFF. CDR3 DNA sequence: TGTGCCAGCTCACCAGGGGGGATTGTGGAAAAACTGTTTTTT.

This clone has only a few counts. Mismatch with germline at one junction end may stem from a read error. The gene calls are TRBV29-1 and TRBJ2-7; 8 bases agree with TRBD2. The CDR3 has 13 residues. Germline assignment: CDR1 SQVTM and CDR2 ANQGSEA. CDR3 bases: TGCAGCGTTTTACGGACTAGCTCCCACGAGCAGTACTTC. Translating it yields CSVLRTSSHEQYF.

The chain couples TRBV2 to TRBJ1-2; 10 bases are a match to TRBD1. Germline V gives CDR1 SNHLY, CDR2 FYNNEI. The V and J ends lost 7 bases and 8 bases, in that order; junction bases with no gene match: 10. The CDR3 runs 14 residues. CDR3 protein: CASILGQGVEGYTF. CDR3 nucleotides: TGTGCCAGCATCCTAGGACAGGGGGTGGAAGGCTACACCTTC.

V and J are TRBV4-3 and TRBJ2-4; the D gene is possibly TRBD1 (6 bases). This CDR3 is 17 amino acids long. Looked up from germline, CDR1 is LGHNA and CDR2 is YSLEER. The V end was cut by 2 bases, the J end by 6 bases, with 20 bases between. The chain's CDR3 is CASSQSSPGVGVNIQYF. DNA of the CDR3: TGCGCCAGCAGCCAATCATCCCCAGGGGTCGGGGTAAACATTCAGTACTTC.

This clone was counted once. The chain employs TRBV25-1 and TRBJ1-5; TRBD1 is a possible D gene (6 bases). Trimming left V 5 bases short and J 7 bases short, with 12 bases between. CDR1 and CDR2 from the germline V gene are MGHDK and SYGVNS. The CDR3 is made up of 13 amino acids. CDR3 nucleotides: TGTGCCAGCAGTTCCTTACAGGGACAGCCCCAGCATTTT. Amino acid sequence: CASSSLQGQPQHF.

The chain joins TRBV11-2 to TRBJ2-6; the D is unclear. CDR1 SGHAT and CDR2 FQNNGV come from the germline V gene. V was clipped by 0 bases and J by 0 bases, with 12 bases between them. The CDR3 is 18 amino acids. The CDR3, as DNA: TGTGCCAGCAGCTTAGACTACAGAAACCTCTCTGGGGCCAACGTCCTGACTTTC. This encodes CASSLDYRNLSGANVLTF. The variable domain in full, with the rest retrieved from reference TRBV11-2 and TRBJ2-6, is EAGVAQSPRYKIIEKRQSVAFWCNPISGHATLYWYQQILGQGPKLLIQFQNNGVVDDSQLPKDRFSAERLKGVDSTLKIQPAKLEDSAVYLCASSLDYRNLSGANVLTFGAGSRLTVL.

The chain couples TRBV4-2 to TRBJ2-2, with 15 bases identical to TRBD2. This CDR3 comprises 17 residues. The V gene's germline CDR1 is LGHNA and CDR2 YNFKEQ. J was trimmed by 2 bases and V by 4 bases; bases with no gene match: 2. The CDR3: CASSPGLAGGNTGELFF. In nucleotides, the CDR3 is TGTGCCAGCAGCCCGGGACTAGCGGGGGGCAACACCGGGGAGCTGTTTTTT.

This chain links TRBV9 with TRBJ2-2; D is undetermined. This CDR3 is 16 amino acids long. Trimming stripped 0 bases from V and 0 bases from J, with 9 bases between. The germline V gene encodes CDR1 SGDLS and CDR2 YYNGEE. CDR3 in DNA: TGTGCCAGCAGCGTAGGGGGAATCTCGAACACCGGGGAGCTGTTTTTT. This translates into CASSVGGISNTGELFF.

V usage is TRBV5-1 and J usage is TRBJ2-1; no clear D gene. The V gene lost 0 bases and the J gene lost 0 bases, with 13 bases spanning the gap. Looked up from germline, CDR1 is SGHRS and CDR2 is YFSETQ. The CDR3 is 17 residues long. The CDR3 nucleotides are TGCGCCAGCAGCTTGGAATATGCAACCCCCTCCTACAATGAGCAGTTCTTC. Encoded protein: CASSLEYATPSYNEQFF.

The chain uses TRBV4-3 and TRBJ2-5; D may be TRBD2 (5 bases). Trimming cost V 4 bases and J 9 bases, with 21 bases left between them. The CDR3 consists of 15 residues. Germline V gene sequence: CDR1 LGHNA, CDR2 YSLEER. For the CDR3, the DNA is TGCGCCAGCAGCCCCACGACGGGGTCCTGGATGGCCCAGTACTTC. Amino acid sequence: CASSPTTGSWMAQYF.

Only one count was recorded for this clone. The V call is TRBV7-9, the J call TRBJ1-1; 8 nucleotides line up with TRBD1. The germline V gene has CDR1 SEHNR and CDR2 FQNEAQ (reference sequence). J lost 10 bases, V lost 5 bases, and 12 bases had no gene match. CDR3 length: 14 amino acids. The CDR3 loop reads CASSTPTGEQGAFF. CDR3 DNA sequence: TGTGCCAGCAGCACACCGACAGGGGAGCAGGGAGCTTTCTTT.

The gene calls are TRBV15 and TRBJ2-3, with 9 bases lining up with TRBD2. V trimming: 5 bases; J trimming: 0 bases; junction bases outside the gene matches: 3. This CDR3 region has 15 residues. CDR1 and CDR2 (germline): LNHNV, YYDKDF (reference sequence). The CDR3 sequence: CATSPSGGSTDTQYF. In DNA, the CDR3 is TGTGCCACCAGCCCCAGCGGGGGGAGCACAGATACGCAGTATTTT.

The chain couples TRBV12-3 or TRBV12-4 to TRBJ1-1, with D unresolved. Deletions cut 6 bases from V and 7 bases from J, with 12 bases between. The CDR3 covers 12 residues. CDR3 residues: CASSPQGLEAFF. The CDR3 bases are TGTGCCAGCAGCCCTCAAGGACTTGAAGCTTTCTTT.